This entry lists 28 T cell receptor beta chains sequenced from one sample in a study of blood T cells in healthy people across ages. A second 7 to 11 cycle PCR used barcoded and J-beta primers. TCRdb re-derived calls from the 5' RACE reads in MiXCR, one entry per CDR3 protein. The data contain approximately 1,000,000 distinct CDR3 sequences, roughly two fifths of them singletons. The material sequenced was blood. The receptors were sampled from a man younger than 35 in good health.

This clonotype came up many times. The chain has TRBV29-1 and TRBJ1-1; a weak D match, TRBD1 (5 bases). Germline V gene data show CDR1 as SQVTM and CDR2 as ANQGSEA. The length of the CDR3 is 13 residues. V was clipped by 6 bases and J by 0 bases, with 11 bases between them. CDR3 bases: TGCAGCGTGAGGGGACGGCTGAACACTGAAGCTTTCTTT. It is translated as CSVRGRLNTEAFF. Full variable domain (remainder filled in from reference TRBV29-1 and TRBJ1-1): SAVISQKPSRDICQRGTSLTIQCQVDSQVTMMFWYRQQPGQSLTLIATANQGSEATYESGFVIDKFPISRPNLTFSTLTVSNMSPEDSSIYLCSVRGRLNTEAFFGQGTRLTVV.

In this sample, this clonotype turned up a few times. The chain uses TRBV29-1 and TRBJ2-7, with TRBD2 matching 8 bases. The germline CDR1 and CDR2 sequences are SQVTM and ANQGSEA. The CDR3 sequence is 14 residues long. Trimming removed 5 bases from V and 0 bases from J; junction bases left unmatched: 6. CDR3 sequence: CSVFGGGISYEQYF. In nucleotides, the CDR3 is TGCAGCGTTTTCGGCGGGGGGATCTCCTACGAGCAGTACTTC.

This clonotype showed up many times. The CDR3 here is CSARDIQGVWDKYEQYF. Written as DNA, the CDR3 is TGCAGTGCTAGAGATATACAAGGTGTATGGGACAAATACGAGCAGTACTTC. This sequence joins TRBV20-1 and TRBJ2-7; possible D gene TRBD1, 6 bases. There are 17 residues in the CDR3. CDR1 DFQATT and CDR2 SNEGSKA come from the germline V gene (reference sequence). V dropped 0 bases and J dropped 4 bases, with 22 bases sitting between them.

For this clonotype: The junction differs from germline at one of its ends, possibly a read error. The CDR3 bases are TGCACCAGCAGCCAAGACATGGCCACGGATGAGCAGTTCTTC. It specifies CTSSQDMATDEQFF. This rearrangement joins TRBV4-3 to TRBJ2-1, with D unresolved. Germline V lookup: CDR1 LGHNA, CDR2 YSLEER. The length of the CDR3 is 14 residues.

The chain joins TRBV7-2 to TRBJ2-3; 8 bases line up with TRBD2. CDR3 length equals 15 residues. V dropped 0 bases and J dropped 7; count of bases not matched to a gene: 6. Germline CDR1 SGHTA, CDR2 FQGNSA. The chain's CDR3 is CASSLAAGEANTQYF. The CDR3 DNA follows: TGTGCCAGCAGCTTAGCAGCGGGGGAGGCTAATACGCAGTATTTT.

The chain joins TRBV28 to TRBJ1-5; 8 positions match TRBD1. This CDR3 is 14 amino acids long. Germline values: CDR1 MDHEN, CDR2 SYDVKM. V was pared by 5 bases and J by 7 bases, with 7 bases of the junction left unmatched. The CDR3 bases are TGTGCCAGCAGTCTACAGGGGGAGAAGCAGCCCCAGCATTTT. Translation gives CASSLQGEKQPQHF.

This clonotype has at least ten counts. This chain joins TRBV2 and TRBJ2-3; possibly TRBD2 for D (5 bases). Trimming took off 8 bases at V and 0 bases at J, with 12 bases between the two ends. Germline loops: CDR1 SNHLY, CDR2 FYNNEI. The CDR3 has 14 residues. DNA for the CDR3: TGTGCCAGCCGGACTCGTACTAGCACAGATACGCAGTATTTT. It translates to CASRTRTSTDTQYF.

The chain employs TRBV9 and TRBJ2-1, with TRBD1 identical over 10 bases. This CDR3 comprises 12 residues. V lost 4 bases to trimming and J lost 15 bases; unmatched junction nucleotides: 7. CDR1 is SGDLS and CDR2 is YYNGEE in the germline V gene. The CDR3 nucleotides read TGTGCCAGCAGCCCACGGACAGGGGGGATGTTCTTC. Translated: CASSPRTGGMFF.

This sequence joins TRBV20-1 and TRBJ1-1; no clear D gene. The CDR3 sequence is 17 residues long. From germline, CDR1 is DFQATT and CDR2 SNEGSKA (reference sequence). The ends were cut back, 1 base at V and 3 bases at J, with 21 bases in the middle. The CDR3 protein is CSARGVPGGLLDTEAFF. CDR3 nucleotide sequence: TGCAGTGCTAGAGGGGTACCGGGTGGCTTACTTGACACTGAAGCTTTCTTT.

V gene TRBV20-1 combines with J gene TRBJ1-5; no definite D call. CDR1 DFQATT and CDR2 SNEGSKA come from the germline V gene (reference sequence). V lost 6 bases and J lost 0, with 9 bases in between. The CDR3 spans 13 residues. CDR3 nucleotide sequence: TGCAGTGCGAGGACGATTAGCAATCAGCCCCAGCATTTT. This gives the protein CSARTISNQPQHF.

Regarding this clonotype: At one end the junction does not follow the germline gene, possibly because of a read error. CDR3 bases: TGTGCCAGCAGCCAAGACTCTAGCGGGTCTGGAAATGAGCGGTACTTC. Protein: CASSQDSSGSGNERYF. V usage is TRBV3-1 and J usage is TRBJ2-1, with 8 bases that match TRBD2. The CDR3 extends over 16 amino acids. Germline V gives CDR1 LGHDT, CDR2 YNNKEL (reference sequence).

This rearrangement joins TRBV6-1 to TRBJ2-1; no reliable D call. Germline loops: CDR1 MNHNS, CDR2 SASEGT. The CDR3 extends over 14 amino acids. V shed 1 base and J shed 4 bases, with 8 bases lying between them. The CDR3 loop is CASSEVGTYNEQFF. The CDR3 DNA is TGTGCCAGCAGTGAAGTAGGCACATACAATGAGCAGTTCTTC.

The rearrangement uses TRBV15 and TRBJ1-2; a possible D gene is TRBD1 (5 bases). Germline V gene sequence: CDR1 LNHNV, CDR2 YYDKDF (reference sequence). V was trimmed by 5 bases and J by 9 bases, leaving 16 bases between them. There are 13 residues in the CDR3. In nucleotides, the CDR3 is TGTGCCACCAGCTCCCCCGGGACTCATAGCTACACCTTC. Protein product: CATSSPGTHSYTF.

This chain connects TRBV15 to TRBJ2-3; D is possibly TRBD2 (7 bases). V lost 1 base and J lost 1, with 12 bases in between. Germline V gene sequence: CDR1 LNHNV, CDR2 YYDKDF (reference sequence). The CDR3 is made up of 16 amino acids. CDR3: CATSRVGGAGTDTQYF. The DNA of the CDR3 is TGTGCCACCAGCAGAGTTGGGGGGGCTGGCACAGATACGCAGTATTTT. Full variable domain (remainder filled in from reference TRBV15 and TRBJ2-3): DAMVIQNPRYQVTQFGKPVTLSCSQTLNHNVMYWYQQKSSQAPKLLFHYYDKDFNNEADTPDNFQSRRPNTSFCFLDIRSPGLGDTAMYLCATSRVGGAGTDTQYFGPGTRLTVL.

The rearrangement joins TRBV9 to TRBJ2-1; D ambiguous. Trimming shortened V by 3 bases and J by 10 bases, and 14 bases separated the two germline ends. The CDR3 is made up of 13 amino acids. Per the germline V gene, CDR1 is SGDLS and CDR2 is YYNGEE. Here the CDR3 reads CASSERPDREQFF. In nucleotides, the CDR3 is TGTGCCAGCAGCGAACGGCCAGATCGGGAGCAGTTCTTC.

This clonotype was seen many times. The chain has TRBV29-1 and TRBJ1-2, with a tentative D call TRBD1 (5 bases). Trimming removed 4 bases from V and 4 bases from J, with 10 bases in between. The germline gives CDR1 SQVTM, CDR2 ANQGSEA. This CDR3 spans 12 amino acids. Here the CDR3 DNA reads TGCAGCGTTGGTGGAGGGGCCTATGGCTACACCTTC. Translating it yields CSVGGGAYGYTF. Full variable domain (rest looked up from reference TRBV29-1 and TRBJ1-2): SAVISQKPSRDICQRGTSLTIQCQVDSQVTMMFWYRQQPGQSLTLIATANQGSEATYESGFVIDKFPISRPNLTFSTLTVSNMSPEDSSIYLCSVGGGAYGYTFGSGTRLTVV.

The chain combines TRBV12-3 or TRBV12-4 with TRBJ1-5; possible D gene TRBD1, 5 bases. V lost 7 bases and J lost 4, with 11 bases in between. The CDR3 length is 13 residues. CDR3 amino acids: CASNSGGNQPQHF. CDR3 DNA sequence: TGTGCCAGCAACTCGGGGGGGAATCAGCCCCAGCATTTT.

The rearrangement joins TRBV9 to TRBJ2-1, with D maybe TRBD1 (6 bases). This CDR3 has 16 residues. Germline V gene data show CDR1 as SGDLS and CDR2 as YYNGEE. Trimming shortened V by 0 bases and J by 1 base, and 11 bases separated the two germline ends. CDR3 protein: CASSVGLQGSYNEQFF. The CDR3, as DNA: TGTGCCAGCAGCGTAGGCCTACAGGGTTCCTACAATGAGCAGTTCTTC.

This clonotype showed up just a few times. This chain connects TRBV28 to TRBJ2-3; the D gene could be TRBD1 or TRBD2 (5 bases each). The CDR3 runs to 14 residues. Germline values: CDR1 MDHEN, CDR2 SYDVKM. V was shortened by 7 bases and J by 6 bases, with 17 bases between the two germline ends. CDR3 sequence reads: CASTRDSGPDTQYF. The CDR3 region has the DNA TGTGCCAGCACACGGGATTCGGGGCCGGATACGCAGTATTTT.

J is TRBJ1-1 and V is TRBV20-1; D uncertain. V lost 3 bases, J lost 0 bases, and 14 bases lay in between. The CDR3 runs to 15 residues. In germline, CDR1 is DFQATT, CDR2 SNEGSKA (reference sequence). The CDR3: CSASPSDGLNTEAFF. The CDR3 DNA reads TGCAGTGCTAGTCCTTCCGACGGATTGAACACTGAAGCTTTCTTT.

The chain carries TRBV20-1 and TRBJ1-1; 8 positions agree with TRBD1. This CDR3 spans 15 amino acids. In germline, CDR1 is DFQATT, CDR2 SNEGSKA (reference sequence). V trimming: 3 bases; J trimming: 11 bases; junction bases outside the gene matches: 17. The CDR3 DNA reads TGCAGTGCTAGTCAGGGGGCAGGGTTTGGAGGAGTCGCTTTCTTT. It is translated as CSASQGAGFGGVAFF.

The chain couples TRBV20-1 to TRBJ1-5; D uncertain. Germline V gene sequence: CDR1 DFQATT, CDR2 SNEGSKA (reference sequence). This CDR3 has 14 amino acids. Trimming cost V 1 base and J 2 bases, with 9 bases left between them. The CDR3 loop is CSARGTSGNQPQHF. CDR3 nucleotide sequence: TGCAGTGCTAGAGGCACTAGCGGCAATCAGCCCCAGCATTTT.

The J gene is TRBJ1-1, the V gene TRBV20-1, with D unresolved. The CDR3 runs 11 residues. V dropped 2 bases and J dropped 6 bases, with 7 bases sitting between them. Per germline, CDR1 DFQATT and CDR2 SNEGSKA (reference sequence). CDR3 sequence: CSARSAPEAFF. CDR3 sequence (DNA): TGCAGTGCTAGAAGCGCGCCTGAAGCTTTCTTT.

The rearrangement uses TRBV10-3 and TRBJ2-7, with a possible D match to TRBD2 (5 bases). Germline V CDR1 and CDR2: ENHRY, SYGVKD. This CDR3 is 15 amino acids long. V lost 2 bases to trimming and J lost 4 bases, with 15 bases between them. CDR3 loop: CAISENRERSYEQYF. In DNA form, the CDR3 reads TGTGCCATCAGTGAGAACCGGGAAAGATCATACGAGCAGTACTTC.

The rearrangement joins TRBV4-3 to TRBJ2-4, with TRBD2 identical over 7 bases. CDR3 size: 15 residues. The ends lost 4 bases at V and 13 bases at J; junction bases unmatched: 16. Germline CDR1 LGHNA, CDR2 YSLEER. The chain's CDR3 is CASSLGVGDYNEQYF. The CDR3 nucleotides are TGCGCCAGCAGCCTAGGGGTGGGGGACTACAATGAGCAGTACTTC.

This clonotype appeared a few times. The rearrangement joins TRBV2 to TRBJ1-3; TRBD1 is a possible D gene (5 bases). Germline V gene data show CDR1 as SNHLY and CDR2 as FYNNEI. V was trimmed by 8 bases and J by 4 bases, leaving 15 bases between them. The CDR3 sequence is 14 residues long. The CDR3 DNA is TGTGCCAGCGGAGCAGGCCGGGACGGAAACACCATATATTTT. It encodes CASGAGRDGNTIYF. Full variable domain (rest looked up from reference TRBV2 and TRBJ1-3): EPEVTQTPSHQVTQMGQEVILRCVPISNHLYFYWYRQILGQKVEFLVSFYNNEISEKSEIFDDQFSVERPDGSNFTLKIRSTKLEDSAMYFCASGAGRDGNTIYFGEGSWLTVV.

This clonotype was observed a handful of times. This chain uses TRBV20-1 with TRBJ1-4; D is unclear. Per germline, CDR1 DFQATT and CDR2 SNEGSKA (reference sequence). V was pared by 3 bases and J by 3 bases, with 8 bases between. The CDR3 contains 13 residues. CDR3 residues: CSASWRANEKLFF. The DNA for the CDR3 is TGCAGTGCTAGTTGGCGGGCTAATGAAAAACTGTTTTTT.

This CDR3 reads CASSRFVSSEKLFF. The CDR3, as DNA: TGTGCCAGCAGCCGTTTCGTCTCTTCGGAAAAACTGTTTTTT. The rearrangement uses TRBV6-2 or TRBV6-3 and TRBJ1-4; D is unresolved. V lost 6 bases, J lost 8 bases, and 16 bases lay in between. CDR1 and CDR2 (germline): MNHEY, SVGEGT. There are 14 residues in the CDR3.